This T cell receptor (beta chain) is from a study of blood T cell repertoires in COVID-19. Authors' methods: Nucleated cell counts were estimated from reference gene primer amplification. Sequenced by immunoSEQ multiplex PCR; TCRdb stores in-frame clones only, minus some. Clonal size and the V and J genes are those of that table, whereas D and trimming came from the DNA. The repertoire holds about 76,000 clones, with around 91% as singletons. Material: peripheral blood. The source of this sequence is a human donor in a cohort sampled during active COVID-19.

The CDR3 nucleotides read TGTGCCAGCAGTTTAATATCTAGCGGGGGCACAAGCACAGATACGCAGTATTTT. This translates into CASSLISSGGTSTDTQYF. This chain uses TRBV27 with TRBJ2-3; 10 bases agree with TRBD2. V lost 2 bases and J lost 0; bases outside the gene matches: 8. The CDR3 has 18 amino acids. Germline assignment: CDR1 MNHEY and CDR2 SMNVEV (reference sequence).